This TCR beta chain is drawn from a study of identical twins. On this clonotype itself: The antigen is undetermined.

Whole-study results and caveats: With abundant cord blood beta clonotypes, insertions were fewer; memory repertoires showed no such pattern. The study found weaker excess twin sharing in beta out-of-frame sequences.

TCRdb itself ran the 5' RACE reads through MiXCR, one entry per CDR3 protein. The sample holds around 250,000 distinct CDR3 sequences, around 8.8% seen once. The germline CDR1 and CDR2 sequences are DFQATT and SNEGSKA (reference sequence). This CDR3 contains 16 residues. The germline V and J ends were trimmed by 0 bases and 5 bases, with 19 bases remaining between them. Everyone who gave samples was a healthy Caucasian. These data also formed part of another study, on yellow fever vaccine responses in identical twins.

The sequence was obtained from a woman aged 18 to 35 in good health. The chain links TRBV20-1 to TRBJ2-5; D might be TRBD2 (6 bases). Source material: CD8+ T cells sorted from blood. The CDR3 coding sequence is TGCAGTGCTAGAGATATCGGGGGATTGATCGGGGAGACCCAGTACTTC. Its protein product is CSARDIGGLIGETQYF.